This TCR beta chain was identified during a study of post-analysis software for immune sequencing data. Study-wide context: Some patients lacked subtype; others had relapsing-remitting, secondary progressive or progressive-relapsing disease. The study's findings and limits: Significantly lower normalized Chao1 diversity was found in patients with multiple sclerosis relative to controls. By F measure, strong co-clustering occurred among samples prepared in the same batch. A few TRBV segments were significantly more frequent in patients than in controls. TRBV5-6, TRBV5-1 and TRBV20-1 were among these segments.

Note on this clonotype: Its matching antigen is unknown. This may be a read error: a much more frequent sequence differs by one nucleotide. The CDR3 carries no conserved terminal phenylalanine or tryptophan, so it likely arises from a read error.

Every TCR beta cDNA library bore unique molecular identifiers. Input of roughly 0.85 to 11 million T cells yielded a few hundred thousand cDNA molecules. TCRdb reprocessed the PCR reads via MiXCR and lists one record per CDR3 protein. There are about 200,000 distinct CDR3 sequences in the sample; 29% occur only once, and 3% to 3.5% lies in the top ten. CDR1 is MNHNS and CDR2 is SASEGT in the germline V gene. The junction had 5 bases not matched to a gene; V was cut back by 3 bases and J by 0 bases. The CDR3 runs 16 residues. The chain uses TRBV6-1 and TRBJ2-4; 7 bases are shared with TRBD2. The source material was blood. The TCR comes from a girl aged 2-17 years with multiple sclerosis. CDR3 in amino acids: CASSDRGDLAKNIQYV. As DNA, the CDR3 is TGTGCCAGCAGTGACCGGGGGGATCTAGCCAAAAACATTCAGTACGTC.